The 16 T cell receptor beta chains listed next were all sequenced from one sample in a study of blood T cell repertoires in COVID-19. The method was immunoSEQ multiplex PCR; TCRdb's version includes in-frame clones alone and lacks a portion of them. The sample lists 200,000 or so clones; more than 65% were seen once. What was sequenced was PBMCs or T cells enriched from blood (not recorded which). The source of these receptors is a man in his forties who had recovered from COVID-19.

The chain recombines TRBV2 with TRBJ1-1; possible D gene TRBD1, 5 bases. The CDR3 extends over 13 amino acids. Trimming took off 7 bases at V and 1 base at J, with 10 bases between the two ends. Looked up from germline, CDR1 is SNHLY and CDR2 is FYNNEI. This chain's CDR3 is CASIDSRNTEAFF. CDR3 nucleotides: TGTGCCAGCATAGACAGTAGGAACACTGAAGCTTTCTTT.

The chain has TRBV7-6 and TRBJ1-3, with TRBD1 as a possible D gene (5 bases). Germline V gives CDR1 SGHVS, CDR2 FNYEAQ. V gave up 1 base and J gave up 2 bases, with 12 bases separating them. The CDR3 length is 16 residues. CDR3 DNA sequence: TGTGCCAGCAGCTTAGGTGGGAGGGGAACTGGAAACACCATATATTTT. Its protein is CASSLGGRGTGNTIYF.

The rearrangement links TRBV30 to TRBJ1-1, with TRBD1 as a possible D gene (5 bases). The CDR3 consists of 13 residues. Germline lookup yields CDR1 GTSNPN and CDR2 SVGIG (reference sequence). The V end was cut by 2 bases, the J end by 4 bases, with 11 bases between. The CDR3 region is CAWSSQQGTEAFF. The CDR3 nucleotides are TGTGCCTGGAGTAGCCAGCAGGGCACTGAAGCTTTCTTT.

The gene calls are TRBV30 and TRBJ1-4; D perhaps matches TRBD1 (6 bases). This CDR3 spans 14 amino acids. Between the trimmed V and J ends, which lost 0 bases and 4 bases, there was a span of 9 bases. The V gene's germline CDR1 is GTSNPN and CDR2 SVGIG (reference sequence). CDR3 in DNA: TGTGCCTGGAGTGTAACAGGGCTTAATGAAAAACTGTTTTTT. Protein product: CAWSVTGLNEKLFF. The full variable domain, with the rest looked up from reference TRBV30 and TRBJ1-4, is SQTIHQWPATLVQPVGSPLSLECTVEGTSNPNLYWYRQAAGRGLQLLFYSVGIGQISSEVPQNLSASRPQDRQFILSSKKLLLSDSGFYLCAWSVTGLNEKLFFGSGTQLSVL.

V and J are TRBV5-6 and TRBJ1-2; unclear D gene. The CDR3 runs to 14 residues. V was clipped by 6 bases and J by 4 bases, with 16 bases between them. Germline assignment: CDR1 SGHDT and CDR2 YYEEEE. The CDR3 DNA reads TGTGCCAGCACCGAGAACGGGGAGGTCTATGGCTACACCTTC. It encodes CASTENGEVYGYTF.

This clone appeared a few times. CDR3 region: CASSGSTGGTEAFF. CDR3 nucleotide sequence: TGTGCCAGCTCAGGGTCTACCGGAGGAACTGAAGCTTTCTTT. The chain is built from TRBV18 and TRBJ1-1, with D hard to call. CDR1 KGHSH and CDR2 LQKENI come from the germline V gene. The V end was cut by 5 bases, the J end by 5 bases, with 15 bases between. The CDR3 totals 14 residues.

The rearrangement uses TRBV12-3 or TRBV12-4 and TRBJ2-3, with no clear D. This CDR3 contains 11 residues. Trimming pared 6 bases from V and 2 bases from J, leaving 3 bases between. The CDR3: CASSLTDTQYF. Here the CDR3 DNA reads TGTGCCAGCAGCCTCACAGATACGCAGTATTTT.

This sequence joins TRBV7-3 and TRBJ2-1; the D gene is possibly TRBD2 (5 bases). This CDR3 spans 13 amino acids. V was clipped by 3 bases and J by 8 bases, with 11 bases between them. Germline V CDR1 and CDR2: SGHTA, FQGTGA. This chain's CDR3 is CASSFISVDEQFF. CDR3 sequence (DNA): TGTGCCAGCAGCTTCATTAGCGTCGATGAGCAGTTCTTC.

The chain links TRBV10-3 to TRBJ1-2; D remains unclear. The CDR3 sequence is 14 residues long. From germline, CDR1 is ENHRY and CDR2 SYGVKD. Trimming left V 4 bases short and J 6 bases short, with 15 bases between. The CDR3 DNA is TGTGCCATCAGTGCCTCTCGGGGAGTTGATGGCTACACCTTC. This gives the protein CAISASRGVDGYTF.

This clone was counted a single time. The J gene is TRBJ1-5, the V gene TRBV3-1 (or the pseudogene TRBV3-2); unclear D gene. This CDR3 comprises 15 residues. V lost 1 base and J 0 bases, leaving 7 bases between the germline ends. Germline assignment: CDR1 LGHDT and CDR2 YNNKEL (reference sequence). The CDR3 reads CASSQGQNSNQPQHF. In nucleotides, the CDR3 is TGTGCCAGCAGCCAAGGGCAGAATAGCAATCAGCCCCAGCATTTT.

This clone was counted between two and nine times. This chain connects TRBV7-9 to TRBJ2-7, with 9 bases lining up with TRBD1. From germline, CDR1 is SEHNR and CDR2 FQNEAQ (reference sequence). V shed 5 bases and J 4 bases; nucleotides not matched to a gene: 6. There are 14 residues in the CDR3. In DNA form, the CDR3 reads TGTGCCAGCAGCCCCGGACAGGGGCGTTACGAGCAGTACTTC. Translation: CASSPGQGRYEQYF.

The chain uses TRBV2 and TRBJ2-1; 16 nucleotides line up with TRBD2. CDR1 and CDR2 (germline): SNHLY, FYNNEI. The CDR3 extends over 20 amino acids. V shed 6 bases, J shed 10 bases, and the junction held 21 bases outside the gene matches. CDR3 sequence reads: CASSGLPGLAGGEFAGEQFF. The CDR3 DNA sequence: TGTGCCAGCAGCGGCCTCCCGGGACTAGCGGGGGGGGAATTTGCAGGGGAGCAGTTCTTC.

The CDR3 region is CASSRRVGYTF. In DNA form, the CDR3 reads TGTGCCAGCAGCCGCAGGGTGGGCTACACCTTC. The chain links TRBV6-5 to TRBJ1-2, with D possibly TRBD1 on 5 matching bases. The germline V gene encodes CDR1 MNHEY and CDR2 SVGAGI. The CDR3 consists of 11 residues. The germline V and J ends were trimmed by 6 bases and 8 bases, with 10 bases remaining between them.

This clone was detected a few times. This chain uses TRBV5-1 with TRBJ2-2; no definite D call. The CDR3 is 13 amino acids. V dropped 3 bases and J dropped 7 bases, with 10 bases sitting between them. The germline V gene encodes CDR1 SGHRS and CDR2 YFSETQ. The CDR3 nucleotides are TGCGCCAGCAGCTCTGATTCCGGCGGGGAGCTGTTTTTT. The encoded protein is CASSSDSGGELFF.

The table lists this clone with a count of one. The chain carries TRBV27 and TRBJ1-6; D not resolved. The CDR3 runs 16 residues. CDR1 is MNHEY, CDR2 SMNVEV, per germline (reference sequence). V lost 8 bases and J lost 0, with 14 bases in between. In nucleotides, the CDR3 is TGTGCCAGCCGGTTCAGGCCAAGCTCCTATAATTCACCCCTCCACTTT. It encodes CASRFRPSSYNSPLHF.

Turning to this clone: The junction and the germline gene differ at one end; a read error may be behind it. This chain uses TRBV2 with TRBJ2-1, with D possibly being TRBD2 (6 bases). The CDR3 contains 14 residues. The germline CDR1 and CDR2 sequences are SNHLY and FYNNEI. The CDR3 spells CASRLGSSYNEHFF. CDR3 DNA: TGTGCCAGCCGACTAGGGAGCTCCTACAATGAGCATTTCTTC.